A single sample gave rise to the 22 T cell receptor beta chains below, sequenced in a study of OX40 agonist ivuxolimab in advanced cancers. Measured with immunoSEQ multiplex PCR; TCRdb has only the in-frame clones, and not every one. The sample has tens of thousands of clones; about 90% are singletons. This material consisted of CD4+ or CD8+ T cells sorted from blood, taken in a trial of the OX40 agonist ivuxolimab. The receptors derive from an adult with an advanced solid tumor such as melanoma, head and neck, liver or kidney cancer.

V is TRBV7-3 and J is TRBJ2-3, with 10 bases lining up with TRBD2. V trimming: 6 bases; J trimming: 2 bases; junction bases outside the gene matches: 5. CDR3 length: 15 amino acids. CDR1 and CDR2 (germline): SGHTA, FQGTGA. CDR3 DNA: TGTGCCAGCAGTCTTAGCGGGGGGAACACAGATACGCAGTATTTT. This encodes CASSLSGGNTDTQYF.

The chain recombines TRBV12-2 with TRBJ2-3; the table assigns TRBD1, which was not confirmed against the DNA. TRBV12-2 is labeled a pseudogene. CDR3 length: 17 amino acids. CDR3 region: CASRFTTGTPSTDTQYF. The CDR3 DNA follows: TGTGCAAGTCGCTTTACCACCGGGACACCTAGCACAGATACGCAGTATTTT.

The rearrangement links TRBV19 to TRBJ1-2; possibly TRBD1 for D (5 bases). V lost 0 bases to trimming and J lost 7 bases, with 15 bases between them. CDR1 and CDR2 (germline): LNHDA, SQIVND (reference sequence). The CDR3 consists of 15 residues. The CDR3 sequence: CASSIDLRDAAGYTF. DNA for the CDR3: TGTGCCAGTAGTATAGATCTGAGGGACGCTGCTGGCTACACCTTC.

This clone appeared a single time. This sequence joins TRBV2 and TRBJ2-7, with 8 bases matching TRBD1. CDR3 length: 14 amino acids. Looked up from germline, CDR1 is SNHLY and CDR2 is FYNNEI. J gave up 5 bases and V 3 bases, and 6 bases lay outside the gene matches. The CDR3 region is CASSEGDRPNEQYF. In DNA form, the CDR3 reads TGTGCCAGCAGTGAGGGGGACAGGCCCAACGAGCAGTACTTC.

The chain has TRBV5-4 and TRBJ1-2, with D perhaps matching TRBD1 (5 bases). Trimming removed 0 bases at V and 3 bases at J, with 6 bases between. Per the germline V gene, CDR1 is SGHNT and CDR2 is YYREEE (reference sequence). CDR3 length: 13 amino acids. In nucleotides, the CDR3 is TGTGCCAGCAGCTTGGGCAGGGACTATGGCTACACCTTC. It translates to CASSLGRDYGYTF.

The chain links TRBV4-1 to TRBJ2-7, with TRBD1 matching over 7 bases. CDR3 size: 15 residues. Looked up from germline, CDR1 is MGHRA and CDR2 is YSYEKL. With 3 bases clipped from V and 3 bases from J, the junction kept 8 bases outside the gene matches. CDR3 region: CASSQLTGSLYEQYF. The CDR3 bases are TGCGCCAGCAGCCAGTTGACAGGGTCCCTCTACGAGCAGTACTTC.

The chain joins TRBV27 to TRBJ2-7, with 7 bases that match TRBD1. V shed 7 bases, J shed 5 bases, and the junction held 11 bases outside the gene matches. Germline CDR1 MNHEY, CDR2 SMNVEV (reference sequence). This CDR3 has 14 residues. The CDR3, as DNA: TGTGCCAGCACCCTGACAGGGTGGATCGACGAGCAGTACTTC. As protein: CASTLTGWIDEQYF.

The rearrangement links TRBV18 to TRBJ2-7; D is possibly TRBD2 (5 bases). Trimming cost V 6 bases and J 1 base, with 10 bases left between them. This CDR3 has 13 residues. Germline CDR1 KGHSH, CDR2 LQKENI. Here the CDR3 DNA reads TGTGCCAGCTCCCCGGGGAGTTCCTACGAGCAGTACTTC. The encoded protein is CASSPGSSYEQYF.

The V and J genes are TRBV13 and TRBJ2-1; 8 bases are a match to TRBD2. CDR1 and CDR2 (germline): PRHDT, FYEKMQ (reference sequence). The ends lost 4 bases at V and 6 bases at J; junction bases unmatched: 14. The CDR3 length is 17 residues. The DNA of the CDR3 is TGTGCCAGCAGCTACGGCCGGGGGGGCCCTGGCGGCAATGAGCAGTTCTTC. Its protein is CASSYGRGGPGGNEQFF.

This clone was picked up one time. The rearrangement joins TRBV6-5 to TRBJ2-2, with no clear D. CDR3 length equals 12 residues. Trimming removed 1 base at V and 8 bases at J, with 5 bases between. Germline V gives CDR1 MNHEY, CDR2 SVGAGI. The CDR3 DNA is TGTGCCAGCAGTTACTACTCAGGGGAGCTGTTTTTT. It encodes CASSYYSGELFF.

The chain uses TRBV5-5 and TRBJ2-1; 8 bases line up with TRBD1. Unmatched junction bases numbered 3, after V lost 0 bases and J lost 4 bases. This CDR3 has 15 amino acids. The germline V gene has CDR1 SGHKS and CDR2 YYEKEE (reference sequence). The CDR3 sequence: CASSLAGTGYNEQFF. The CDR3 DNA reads TGTGCCAGCAGCTTGGCAGGGACAGGTTACAATGAGCAGTTCTTC. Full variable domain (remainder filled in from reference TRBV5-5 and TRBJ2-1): DAGVTQSPTHLIKTRGQQVTLRCSPISGHKSVSWYQQVLGQGPQFIFQYYEKEERGRGNFPDRFSARQFPNYSSELNVNALLLGDSALYLCASSLAGTGYNEQFFGPGTRLTVL.

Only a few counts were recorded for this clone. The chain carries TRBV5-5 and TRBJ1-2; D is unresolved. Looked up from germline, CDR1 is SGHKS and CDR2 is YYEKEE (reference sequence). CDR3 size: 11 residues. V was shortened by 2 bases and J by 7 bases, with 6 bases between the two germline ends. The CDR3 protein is CASSFGAGYTF. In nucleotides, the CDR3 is TGTGCCAGCAGCTTCGGTGCTGGCTACACCTTC.

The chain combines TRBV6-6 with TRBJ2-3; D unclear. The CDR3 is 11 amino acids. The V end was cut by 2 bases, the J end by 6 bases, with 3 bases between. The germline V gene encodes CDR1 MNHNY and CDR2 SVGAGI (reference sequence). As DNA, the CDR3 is TGTGCCAGCAGTTACGGTGATACGCAGTATTTT. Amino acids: CASSYGDTQYF.

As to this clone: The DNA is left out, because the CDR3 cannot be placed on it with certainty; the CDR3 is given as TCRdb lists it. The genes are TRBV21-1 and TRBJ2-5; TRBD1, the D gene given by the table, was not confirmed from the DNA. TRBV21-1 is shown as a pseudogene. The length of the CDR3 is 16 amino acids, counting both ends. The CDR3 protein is CASSKVFGTGNETQYF.

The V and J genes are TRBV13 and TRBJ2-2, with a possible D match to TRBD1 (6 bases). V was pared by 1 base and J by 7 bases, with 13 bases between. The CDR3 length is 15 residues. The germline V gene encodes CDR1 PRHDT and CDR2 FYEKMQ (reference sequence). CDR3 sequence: CASSLVGGYVGELFF. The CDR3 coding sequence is TGTGCCAGCAGCTTAGTAGGGGGATACGTCGGGGAGCTGTTTTTT.

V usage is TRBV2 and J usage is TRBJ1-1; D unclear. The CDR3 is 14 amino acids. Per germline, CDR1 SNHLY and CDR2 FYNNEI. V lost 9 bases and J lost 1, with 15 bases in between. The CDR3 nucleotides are TGTGCCAGTCGACCATCCTTCGGGAACACTGAAGCTTTCTTT. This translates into CASRPSFGNTEAFF.

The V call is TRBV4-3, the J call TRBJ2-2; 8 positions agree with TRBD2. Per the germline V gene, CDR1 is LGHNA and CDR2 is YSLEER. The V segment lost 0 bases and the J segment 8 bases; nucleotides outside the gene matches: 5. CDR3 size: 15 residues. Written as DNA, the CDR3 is TGCGCCAGCAGCCAAGAGTACAGACTAGCGGGGGAGCTGTTTTTT. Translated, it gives CASSQEYRLAGELFF.

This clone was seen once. The CDR3 region is CASSPPGDRGRRYEQYF. The CDR3 coding sequence is TGTGCCAGCAGCCCCCCCGGAGACAGGGGGCGCCGGTACGAGCAGTACTTC. The genes are TRBV5-4 and TRBJ2-7; 10 bases line up with TRBD1. The CDR3 length is 17 residues. V lost 4 bases, J lost 4 bases, and 14 bases stayed unmatched. Germline assignment: CDR1 SGHNT and CDR2 YYREEE (reference sequence).

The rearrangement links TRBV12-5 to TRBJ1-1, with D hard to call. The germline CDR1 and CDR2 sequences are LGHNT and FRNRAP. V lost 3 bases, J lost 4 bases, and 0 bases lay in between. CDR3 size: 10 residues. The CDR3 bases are TGTGCTAGTGGTTTCACTGAAGCTTTCTTT. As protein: CASGFTEAFF.

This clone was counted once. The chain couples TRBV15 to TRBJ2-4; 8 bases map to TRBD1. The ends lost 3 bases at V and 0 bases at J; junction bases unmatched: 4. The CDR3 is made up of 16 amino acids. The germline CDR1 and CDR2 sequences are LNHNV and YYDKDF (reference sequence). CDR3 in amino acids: CATSSGTGIAKNIQYF. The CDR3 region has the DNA TGTGCCACCAGCAGCGGGACAGGAATAGCCAAAAACATTCAGTACTTC. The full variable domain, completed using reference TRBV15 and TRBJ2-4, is DAMVIQNPRYQVTQFGKPVTLSCSQTLNHNVMYWYQQKSSQAPKLLFHYYDKDFNNEADTPDNFQSRRPNTSFCFLDIRSPGLGDTAMYLCATSSGTGIAKNIQYFGAGTRLSVL.

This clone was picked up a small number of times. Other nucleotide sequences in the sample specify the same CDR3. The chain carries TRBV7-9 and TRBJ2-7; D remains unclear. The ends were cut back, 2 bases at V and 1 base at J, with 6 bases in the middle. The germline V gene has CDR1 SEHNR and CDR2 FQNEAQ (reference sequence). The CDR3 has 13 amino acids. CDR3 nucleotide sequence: TGTGCCAGCAGCTTACCCGGATCCTACGAGCAGTACTTC. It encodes CASSLPGSYEQYF.

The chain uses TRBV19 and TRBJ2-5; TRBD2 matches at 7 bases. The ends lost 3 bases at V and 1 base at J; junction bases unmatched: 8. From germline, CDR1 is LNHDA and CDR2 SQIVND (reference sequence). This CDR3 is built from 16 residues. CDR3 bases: TGTGCCAGTAGTATGACTTGGCTAGCGGTCCAAGAGACCCAGTACTTC. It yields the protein CASSMTWLAVQETQYF.